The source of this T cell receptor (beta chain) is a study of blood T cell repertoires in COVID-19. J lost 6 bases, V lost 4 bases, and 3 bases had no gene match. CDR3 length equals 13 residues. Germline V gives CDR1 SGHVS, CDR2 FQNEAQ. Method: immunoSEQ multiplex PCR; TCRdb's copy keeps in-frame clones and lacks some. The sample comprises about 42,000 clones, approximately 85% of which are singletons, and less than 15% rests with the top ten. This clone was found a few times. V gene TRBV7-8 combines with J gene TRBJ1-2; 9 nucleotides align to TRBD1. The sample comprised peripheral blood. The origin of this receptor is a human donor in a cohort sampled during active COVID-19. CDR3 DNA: TGTGCCAGCAGCTCAGGGGACAGGGATGGCTACACCTTC. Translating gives CASSSGDRDGYTF.